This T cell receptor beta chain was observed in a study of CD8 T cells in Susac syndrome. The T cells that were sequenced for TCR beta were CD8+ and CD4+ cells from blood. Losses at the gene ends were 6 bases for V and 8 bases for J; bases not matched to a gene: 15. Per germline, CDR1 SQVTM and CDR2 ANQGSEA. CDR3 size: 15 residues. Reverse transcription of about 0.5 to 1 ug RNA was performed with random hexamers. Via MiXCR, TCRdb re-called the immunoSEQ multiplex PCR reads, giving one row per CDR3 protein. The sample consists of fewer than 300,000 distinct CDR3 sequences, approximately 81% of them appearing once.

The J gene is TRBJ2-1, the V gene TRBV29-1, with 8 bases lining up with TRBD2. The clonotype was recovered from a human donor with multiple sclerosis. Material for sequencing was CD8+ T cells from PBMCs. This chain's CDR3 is CSVVYSGGRIDEQFF. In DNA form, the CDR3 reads TGCAGCGTGGTATATAGTGGCGGGAGGATCGATGAGCAGTTCTTC.